One sample yielded the 16 T cell receptor beta chains listed below, sequenced in a study of T cell responses to AZD1222 COVID-19 vaccine. Some clones are missing from TCRdb's copy, which holds only in-frame ones; the method was immunoSEQ multiplex PCR. The repertoire consists of 130,000 to 150,000 clones, with approximately 88% occurring once and the leading ten covering about 15%. The sample here was peripheral blood, taken on day 0 of AZD1222 vaccination. The receptors stem from an adult in good health.

The J gene is TRBJ2-7, the V gene TRBV5-1, with D possibly matching TRBD1 (6 bases). Germline values: CDR1 SGHRS, CDR2 YFSETQ. V gave up 1 base and J gave up 3 bases, with 20 bases separating them. This CDR3 has 17 residues. The CDR3 loop is CASSLKGQFTSGYEQYF. The CDR3 region has the DNA TGCGCCAGCAGCTTGAAGGGACAATTCACCTCTGGCTACGAGCAGTACTTC.

The chain uses TRBV25-1 and TRBJ1-3; no clear D. Germline V CDR1 and CDR2: MGHDK, SYGVNS. Between the trimmed V and J ends, which lost 3 bases and 1 base, there was a span of 7 bases. The CDR3 runs to 14 residues. In DNA, the CDR3 is TGTGCCAGCAGTGACTGGACTTCTGGAAACACCATATATTTT. This sequence encodes CASSDWTSGNTIYF. The complete variable domain, with remaining parts taken from reference TRBV25-1 and TRBJ1-3, reads EADIYQTPRYLVIGTGKKITLECSQTMGHDKMYWYQQDPGMELHLIHYSYGVNSTEKGDLSSESTVSRIRTEHFPLTLESARPSHTSQYLCASSDWTSGNTIYFGEGSWLTVV.

This clone was seen a single time. The chain carries TRBV18 and TRBJ1-6, with TRBD1 matching 9 bases. Per the germline V gene, CDR1 is KGHSH and CDR2 is LQKENI. The ends lost 2 bases at V and 10 bases at J; junction bases unmatched: 9. This CDR3 spans 16 amino acids. CDR3 region: CASSPEGTGLISPLHF. As DNA, the CDR3 is TGTGCCAGCTCACCAGAAGGGACAGGGTTAATATCACCCCTCCACTTT.

This rearrangement joins TRBV6-5 to TRBJ2-7, with D unclear. This CDR3 is 15 amino acids long. Deletions cut 3 bases from V and 0 bases from J, with 12 bases between. Germline-derived CDR1 and CDR2 are MNHEY and SVGAGI. This chain's CDR3 is CASSYRAASSYEQYF. The CDR3 DNA follows: TGTGCCAGCAGTTATAGGGCCGCCAGCTCCTACGAGCAGTACTTC.

This clone was detected only once. This chain joins TRBV19 and TRBJ2-1; D is uncertain. The CDR3 consists of 14 residues. Germline CDR1 LNHDA, CDR2 SQIVND (reference sequence). V was trimmed by 0 bases and J by 4 bases, leaving 7 bases between them. Written as DNA, the CDR3 is TGTGCCAGTAGTATAGAAGGCACGTACAATGAGCAGTTCTTC. It translates to CASSIEGTYNEQFF.

The chain employs TRBV7-2 and TRBJ2-5, with 9 bases fitting TRBD2. Germline V gene lookup returns CDR1 SGHTA and CDR2 FQGNSA. The CDR3 is 16 residues long. Trimming removed 4 bases from V and 0 bases from J; junction bases left unmatched: 6. The CDR3 sequence: CASSSGLARYQETQYF. Written as DNA, the CDR3 is TGTGCCAGCAGCTCTGGACTAGCGCGGTACCAAGAGACCCAGTACTTC.

CDR3 bases: TGTGCCAGCAGGGAGGAGTCCTATAATTCACCCCTCCACTTT. Amino acids: CASREESYNSPLHF. The chain combines TRBV9 with TRBJ1-6; D is unresolved. V dropped 5 bases and J dropped 1 base, with 7 bases sitting between them. This CDR3 spans 14 amino acids. CDR1 and CDR2 from the germline V gene are SGDLS and YYNGEE.

Notes on this clone: At one end, the junction sequence differs from germline, possibly due to a read error. The rearrangement links TRBV7-9 to TRBJ1-6; 7 bases map to TRBD1. CDR1 and CDR2 (germline): SEHNR, FQNEAQ (reference sequence). The CDR3 has 16 residues. CDR3 DNA sequence: TGTGCCAGCAGCTTAGTAGGGAACAGGGGTAATACACCCCTCCACTTT. Translated: CASSLVGNRGNTPLHF.

The table lists this clone with a few counts. This sequence joins TRBV30 and TRBJ2-2, with a weak D call TRBD1 (5 bases). The germline CDR1 and CDR2 sequences are GTSNPN and SVGIG (reference sequence). V was trimmed by 0 bases and J by 4 bases, leaving 15 bases between them. The CDR3 contains 16 residues. The CDR3 bases are TGTGCCTGGAGTGTACTCGGCAGGGCACCCACCGGGGAGCTGTTTTTT. Amino acid sequence: CAWSVLGRAPTGELFF.

The gene calls are TRBV28 and TRBJ1-4; 7 positions match TRBD1. Germline CDR1 MDHEN, CDR2 SYDVKM. The CDR3 loop spans 15 amino acids. V trimming: 4 bases; J trimming: 8 bases; junction bases outside the gene matches: 10. The CDR3 here is CASSSGGGLLEKLFF. The CDR3 DNA is TGTGCCAGCAGTTCAGGGGGAGGCTTGCTCGAAAAACTGTTTTTT.

The V gene is TRBV7-2, the J gene TRBJ2-7; 7 positions agree with TRBD1. Germline-derived CDR1 and CDR2 are SGHTA and FQGNSA. The V and J ends lost 1 base and 7 bases, in that order; junction bases with no gene match: 7. The CDR3 runs to 14 residues. CDR3 nucleotide sequence: TGTGCCAGCAGCTTAGGGTTTGGGGACAGTGAGCAGTACTTC. Protein sequence: CASSLGFGDSEQYF.

CDR3 DNA sequence: TGCGCCAGCAGCTCGGGGACAGGGTTTAAGTATGGCTACACCTTC. It is translated as CASSSGTGFKYGYTF. The V call is TRBV5-1, the J call TRBJ1-2, with 9 bases lining up with TRBD1. V lost 3 bases, J lost 5 bases, and 8 bases stayed unmatched. Germline CDR1 SGHRS, CDR2 YFSETQ. This CDR3 is built from 15 residues.

The CDR3 reads CASRRSLNTEAFF. CDR3 DNA: TGTGCCAGCAGAAGATCTTTGAACACTGAAGCTTTCTTT. The gene calls are TRBV12-3 or TRBV12-4 and TRBJ1-1; D call uncertain. V gave up 6 bases and J gave up 0 bases, with 8 bases separating them. The CDR3 has 13 amino acids.

The genes are TRBV19 and TRBJ1-3, with D unresolved. The CDR3 has 13 amino acids. CDR1 LNHDA and CDR2 SQIVND come from the germline V gene (reference sequence). V gave up 7 bases and J gave up 4 bases, with 11 bases separating them. Here the CDR3 DNA reads TGTGCCAGTAATCCCACGGGAGGAAACACCATATATTTT. The encoded protein is CASNPTGGNTIYF.

The chain joins TRBV3-1 (or the pseudogene TRBV3-2) to TRBJ1-1; D gene ambiguous. Trimming removed 2 bases from V and 1 base from J, with 8 bases in between. Germline loops: CDR1 LGHDT, CDR2 YNNKEL (reference sequence). This CDR3 is 14 amino acids long. The CDR3: CASSQLRWNTEAFF. In DNA form, the CDR3 reads TGTGCCAGCAGCCAACTACGGTGGAACACTGAAGCTTTCTTT.

The genes are TRBV5-5 and TRBJ2-7, with TRBD1 identical over 7 bases. The V segment lost 4 bases and the J segment 0 bases; nucleotides outside the gene matches: 7. The CDR3 is 15 amino acids. The V gene's germline CDR1 is SGHKS and CDR2 YYEKEE (reference sequence). CDR3 residues: CASSLGGTGSYEQYF. CDR3 DNA: TGTGCCAGCAGCCTAGGGGGCACCGGCTCCTACGAGCAGTACTTC.